The 16 T cell receptor beta chains given below trace back to one sample, sequenced in a study of T cell responses to AZD1222 COVID-19 vaccine. TCRdb keeps only in-frame clones here, not all; method: immunoSEQ multiplex PCR. The sample gives more than 70,000 clones, roughly 91% of which show up once; roughly 5.1% is in the top ten. Sequenced here: peripheral blood, sampled 28 days after the second AZD1222 dose. The receptors stem from an adult who received the AZD1222 COVID-19 vaccine.

The J gene is TRBJ1-1, the V gene TRBV18; TRBD1 matches at 7 bases. The CDR3 sequence is 15 residues long. With V trimmed by 0 bases and J by 1 base, 2 bases remained unmatched. Germline V gives CDR1 KGHSH, CDR2 LQKENI. The CDR3 loop is CASSPPYRGNTEAFF. Here the CDR3 DNA reads TGTGCCAGCTCACCACCGTACAGGGGGAACACTGAAGCTTTCTTT.

This clone occurred a few times. This rearrangement joins TRBV5-4 to TRBJ2-1, with 14 bases matching TRBD2. The germline gives CDR1 SGHNT, CDR2 YYREEE (reference sequence). This CDR3 has 17 residues. V was clipped by 0 bases and J by 7 bases; unmatched bases: 6. The CDR3 DNA reads as TGTGCCAGCAGCTTGGAAGGGGGACTAGCGGGGGAGAATGAGCAGTTCTTC. This codes for CASSLEGGLAGENEQFF.

This clone has at least ten counts. CDR3 nucleotides: TGTGCCAGCAGACCTGACATACTTGCGAACACCGGGGAGCTGTTTTTT. Translation gives CASRPDILANTGELFF. The gene calls are TRBV2 and TRBJ2-2; D remains unclear. Trimming took 6 bases from V and 0 from J, leaving 14 bases between them. Germline V lookup: CDR1 SNHLY, CDR2 FYNNEI. CDR3 length: 16 residues.

The gene calls are TRBV2 and TRBJ1-6, with a weak D call TRBD1 (6 bases). V was shortened by 4 bases and J by 7 bases, with 14 bases between the two germline ends. The CDR3 runs to 15 residues. Germline CDR1 and CDR2: SNHLY and FYNNEI. CDR3 amino acids: CASSASQGSNSPLHF. CDR3 nucleotides: TGTGCCAGCAGTGCAAGTCAGGGGTCAAATTCACCCCTCCACTTT. The entire variable domain, with the rest obtained from reference TRBV2 and TRBJ1-6, is as follows: EPEVTQTPSHQVTQMGQEVILRCVPISNHLYFYWYRQILGQKVEFLVSFYNNEISEKSEIFDDQFSVERPDGSNFTLKIRSTKLEDSAMYFCASSASQGSNSPLHFGNGTRLTVT.

This chain connects TRBV10-2 to TRBJ1-2; tentatively, D is TRBD1 (6 bases). Germline assignment: CDR1 WSHSY and CDR2 SAAADI. Trimming cost V 3 bases and J 4 bases, with 12 bases left between them. This CDR3 has 14 amino acids. CDR3 sequence reads: CASSDRGAFYGYTF. CDR3 bases: TGCGCCAGCAGTGACAGGGGCGCGTTCTATGGCTACACCTTC.

The chain uses TRBV18 and TRBJ2-7; the match to TRBD1 covers 8 bases. The CDR3 is 15 residues long. Trimming took 6 bases from V and 5 from J; bases not matched to a gene: 12. Looked up from germline, CDR1 is KGHSH and CDR2 is LQKENI. CDR3 bases: TGTGCCAGCTCCCTCCGGGACAGGTACCCCAACGAGCAGTACTTC. Translating gives CASSLRDRYPNEQYF. Variable domain in full (rest from reference TRBV18 and TRBJ2-7): NAGVMQNPRHLVRRRGQEARLRCSPMKGHSHVYWYRQLPEEGLKFMVYLQKENIIDESGMPKERFSAEFPKEGPSILRIQQVVRGDSAAYFCASSLRDRYPNEQYFGPGTRLTVT.

The V call is TRBV5-1, the J call TRBJ2-5; D not certain. Germline lookup yields CDR1 SGHRS and CDR2 YFSETQ. Deletions cut 3 bases from V and 0 bases from J, with 6 bases between. The CDR3 spans 13 residues. DNA for the CDR3: TGCGCCAGCAGCTCGGGCGACCAAGAGACCCAGTACTTC. It translates to CASSSGDQETQYF.

This chain uses TRBV2 with TRBJ1-2; 7 bases are shared with TRBD1. Losses at the gene ends were 5 bases for V and 0 bases for J; bases not matched to a gene: 0. From germline, CDR1 is SNHLY and CDR2 FYNNEI. The CDR3 has 13 amino acids. CDR3 coding DNA: TGTGCCAGCAGTACAGGGGCTAACTATGGCTACACCTTC. It codes for CASSTGANYGYTF.

CDR3 nucleotide sequence: TGTGCCAGCGACAGGGCCACTGAAGCTTTCTTT. The encoded protein is CASDRATEAFF. The chain is built from TRBV6-5 and TRBJ1-1; 7 nucleotides align to TRBD1. The CDR3 consists of 11 residues. V shed 8 bases, J shed 4 bases, and the junction held 1 base outside the gene matches. Germline V CDR1 and CDR2: MNHEY, SVGAGI.

This chain joins TRBV4-2 and TRBJ2-3, with TRBD1 as a possible D gene (6 bases). Germline values: CDR1 LGHNA, CDR2 YNFKEQ. Trimming pared 4 bases from V and 6 bases from J, leaving 14 bases between. CDR3 length: 14 amino acids. Here the CDR3 reads CASSPGARSDTQYF. The CDR3 nucleotides are TGTGCCAGCAGCCCAGGGGCTAGGAGTGATACGCAGTATTTT.

The J gene is TRBJ2-5, the V gene TRBV2, with 10 bases identical to TRBD2. The trim removed 8 bases at V and 3 bases at J, leaving 9 bases unmatched. In germline, CDR1 is SNHLY, CDR2 FYNNEI. This CDR3 contains 15 residues. The CDR3 region is CASPKGGTSEETQYF. In DNA, the CDR3 is TGTGCCAGCCCTAAAGGGGGGACTAGCGAAGAGACCCAGTACTTC.

V and J are TRBV5-4 and TRBJ2-5, with 14 bases matching TRBD2. The V gene's germline CDR1 is SGHNT and CDR2 YYREEE (reference sequence). V shed 0 bases and J 2 bases; nucleotides not matched to a gene: 3. The CDR3 consists of 17 residues. The CDR3: CASSLGRLAGGQETQYF. The CDR3 DNA reads as TGTGCCAGCAGCTTGGGGAGACTAGCGGGGGGGCAAGAGACCCAGTACTTC.

For this clone: A read error may produce the germline difference seen at one junction end. The V call is TRBV3-1 (or the pseudogene TRBV3-2), the J call TRBJ1-2, with TRBD1 matching over 7 bases. Germline V CDR1 and CDR2: LGHDT, YNNKEL (reference sequence). The CDR3 is 12 amino acids. The CDR3 sequence is CANSPGGHGYTF. In DNA, the CDR3 is TGTGCCAACAGCCCAGGGGGTCATGGCTACACCTTC.

The rearrangement joins TRBV5-1 to TRBJ1-5, with 8 bases matching TRBD1. The germline CDR1 and CDR2 sequences are SGHRS and YFSETQ. This CDR3 spans 15 amino acids. The trim removed 1 base at V and 4 bases at J, leaving 4 bases unmatched. CDR3 sequence: CASSLSTGGNQPQHF. In nucleotides, the CDR3 is TGCGCCAGCAGCTTGTCTACAGGGGGTAATCAGCCCCAGCATTTT.

This chain links TRBV3-1 (or the pseudogene TRBV3-2) with TRBJ1-2, with unresolved D. Germline V gene sequence: CDR1 LGHDT, CDR2 YNNKEL (reference sequence). The CDR3 is 17 residues long. The germline V and J ends were trimmed by 0 bases and 5 bases, with 19 bases remaining between them. The DNA for the CDR3 is TGTGCCAGCAGCCAAGATGCAGCTTCGGCAGGTCGGTATGGCTACACCTTC. This gives the protein CASSQDAASAGRYGYTF.

The CDR3 region is CASSTGRVVRSEKLFF. The CDR3 nucleotides are TGTGCCAGCAGTACTGGCAGGGTTGTTCGTAGTGAAAAACTGTTTTTT. The chain uses TRBV11-2 and TRBJ1-4, with D possibly being TRBD1 (5 bases). V lost 6 bases and J lost 7, with 21 bases in between. Germline-derived CDR1 and CDR2 are SGHAT and FQNNGV. The CDR3 totals 16 residues.